The present TCR beta chain was sequenced within a study of blood T cells in healthy people across ages. It was with a sample-barcoded 5' primer and a J-beta primer mix that a second PCR of roughly 7 to 11 cycles was run. A template-switch adaptor with 12 random nucleotides tagged each cDNA molecule. TCRdb analysed the 5' RACE reads with MiXCR anew, one entry per CDR3 protein. The sample lists about 670,000 distinct CDR3 sequences, roughly 41% occurring once. There are a few counts of this clonotype. With V trimmed by 6 bases and J by 3 bases, 7 bases remained unmatched. This CDR3 comprises 14 residues. Germline V gene data show CDR1 as MDHEN and CDR2 as SYDVKM.

This chain connects TRBV28 to TRBJ2-7, with 8 positions matching TRBD1. This receptor was identified in a man older than 75 in good health. The sequenced sample consisted of blood. The CDR3, as DNA: TGTGCCAGCAGAATACAGGGGGTAAGCTACGAGCAGTACTTC. Its protein is CASRIQGVSYEQYF.